The present T cell receptor (beta chain) was sequenced within a study of cytomegalovirus exposure and HLA in healthy donors. Overall study results and limits: Apparent HLA restriction characterized most CMV-associated TCR beta chains in a later analysis.

In the case of this clone: As yet, its antigen is unknown.

Primers for the PCR totalled 60 Vbeta and 13 Jbeta. Sequenced by immunoSEQ multiplex PCR; TCRdb stores in-frame clones only, minus some. The table shows almost 90,000 clones, with 85% occurring only once. The TCR was taken from a man aged 35 to 55 in good health and CMV-seropositive. The sample consisted of PBMCs.

Written as DNA, the CDR3 is TGCGCCAGCAGCTTGGTAGCGGGGACCCAAGAGACCCAGTACTTC. Amino acids: CASSLVAGTQETQYF. The V call is TRBV5-1, the J call TRBJ2-5; 8 bases fit TRBD2. This CDR3 is built from 15 residues. The V segment lost 0 bases and the J segment 1 base; nucleotides outside the gene matches: 2. Germline CDR1 SGHRS, CDR2 YFSETQ.